The 2 T cell receptor beta chains below all came from one sample that was sequenced in a study of cytotoxic CD8 clonotypes in ibrutinib-treated CLL. The protocol was immunoSEQ multiplex PCR, while the TCRdb copy is restricted to in-frame clones and leaves out a portion. The data show around 310,000 clones, about 80% seen once. Source: PBMCs, taken before ibrutinib treatment. These receptors were collected from a human donor with chronic lymphocytic leukemia.

The CDR3 DNA sequence: TGTGCCAGCAGCCGGGACTTAGGAAACACCATATATTTT. It specifies CASSRDLGNTIYF. V is TRBV13 and J is TRBJ1-3; D may be TRBD1 (5 bases). CDR3 size: 13 residues. Germline loops: CDR1 PRHDT, CDR2 FYEKMQ (reference sequence). With 5 bases removed from V and 4 bases from J, the gap between germline ends came to 9 bases.

CDR3 protein: CASGGLAGGYEQYF. Here the CDR3 DNA reads TGTGCCAGCGGAGGACTAGCGGGTGGTTACGAGCAGTACTTC. This rearrangement joins TRBV2 to TRBJ2-7; 11 bases match TRBD2. V dropped 8 bases and J dropped 4; count of bases not matched to a gene: 7. The CDR3 is 14 residues long. Germline CDR1 is SNHLY and CDR2 is FYNNEI.